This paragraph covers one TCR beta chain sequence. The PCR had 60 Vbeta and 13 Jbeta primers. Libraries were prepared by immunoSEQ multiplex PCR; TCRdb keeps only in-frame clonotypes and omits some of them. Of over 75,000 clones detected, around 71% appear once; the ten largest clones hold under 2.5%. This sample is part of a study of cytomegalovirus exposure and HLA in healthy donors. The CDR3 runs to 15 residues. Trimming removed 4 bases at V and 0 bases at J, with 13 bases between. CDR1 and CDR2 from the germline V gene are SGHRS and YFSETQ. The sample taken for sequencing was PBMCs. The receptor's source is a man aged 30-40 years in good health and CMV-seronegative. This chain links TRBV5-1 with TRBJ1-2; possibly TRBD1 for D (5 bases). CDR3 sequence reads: CASSIGTGANYGYTF. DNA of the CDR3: TGCGCCAGCAGCATCGGGACGGGAGCTAACTATGGCTACACCTTC.